This T cell receptor beta chain appears in the sequencing data of a study of cytomegalovirus exposure and HLA in healthy donors. V lost 0 bases and J lost 1, with 19 bases in between. The CDR3 length is 18 residues. The germline V gene has CDR1 GTSNPN and CDR2 SVGIG (reference sequence). The PCR employed 60 Vbeta primers together with 13 Jbeta primers. Repertoires were generated with immunoSEQ multiplex PCR, while TCRdb's copy carries only in-frame clones and drops some. The sample includes 100,000 to 150,000 clones, 81% of them seen just once. A single count supports this clone. This TCR came from a man between 18 and 35 years old in good health and CMV-seropositive. The chain couples TRBV30 to TRBJ2-4; D uncertain. The sequencing input was PBMCs. The CDR3 protein is CAWSVLRSQAMAKNIQYF. The CDR3 DNA is TGTGCCTGGAGTGTCCTCCGATCGCAAGCGATGGCCAAAAACATTCAGTACTTC.